A single sample is the source of the 18 T cell receptor beta chains below, sequenced in a study of blood T cell repertoires in COVID-19. Repertoires were generated with immunoSEQ multiplex PCR, while TCRdb's copy carries only in-frame clones and drops some. This table holds 200,000 to 300,000 clones, around nine tenths found once. The specimen sequenced was PBMCs or T cells enriched from blood (not recorded which). Every receptor here comes from a man aged 40-49 years who had recovered from COVID-19.

This chain links TRBV9 with TRBJ1-3, with TRBD1 as a possible D gene (6 bases). The germline gives CDR1 SGDLS, CDR2 YYNGEE. V gave up 4 bases and J gave up 4 bases, with 21 bases separating them. The CDR3 extends over 17 amino acids. CDR3 amino acids: CASSRDGTPARGNTIYF. In DNA form, the CDR3 reads TGTGCCAGCAGCCGAGACGGGACACCGGCTAGAGGAAACACCATATATTTT.

The CDR3 loop reads CASSLGGAGGSYNEQFF. The DNA for the CDR3 is TGTGCCAGCAGCTTAGGGGGGGCGGGAGGCTCCTACAATGAGCAGTTCTTC. The rearrangement uses TRBV7-2 and TRBJ2-1, with TRBD2 matching 8 bases. After removal of 1 base from V and 0 bases from J, the junction contained 5 bases not matched to a gene. CDR1 and CDR2 (germline): SGHTA, FQGNSA. The CDR3 contains 17 residues.

The CDR3 spells CASSFGQGIGEKLFF. CDR3 in DNA: TGTGCCAGCAGCTTCGGACAGGGGATTGGTGAAAAACTGTTTTTT. The chain is built from TRBV5-4 and TRBJ1-4; 9 nucleotides match TRBD1. V gave up 2 bases and J gave up 7 bases; unmatched junction bases: 6. Germline CDR1 and CDR2: SGHNT and YYREEE (reference sequence). The CDR3 runs to 15 residues.

The rearrangement links TRBV18 to TRBJ2-1; D possibly corresponds to TRBD1 (5 bases). Germline assignment: CDR1 KGHSH and CDR2 LQKENI. The CDR3 length is 13 residues. The V and J ends lost 4 bases and 10 bases respectively, with 14 bases between them. The DNA for the CDR3 is TGTGCCAGCTCACTGATTTCAGGGTCGGAGCAGTTCTTC. It codes for CASSLISGSEQFF.

DNA for the CDR3: TGTGCCAGCAGCTCTGGACTGATTAGCAATCAGCCCCAGCATTTT. Translated: CASSSGLISNQPQHF. The rearrangement joins TRBV5-6 to TRBJ1-5; D remains ambiguous. CDR1 and CDR2 (germline): SGHDT, YYEEEE. The CDR3 totals 15 residues. V was shortened by 3 bases and J by 0 bases, with 10 bases between the two germline ends.

The CDR3 nucleotides are TGTGCCAGCAGTGAAGCCTGGCGGGCAGATACGCAGTATTTT. Translation: CASSEAWRADTQYF. The chain uses TRBV6-1 and TRBJ2-3, with D possibly being TRBD2 (5 bases). CDR3 size: 14 residues. The germline V gene has CDR1 MNHNS and CDR2 SASEGT. Trimming shortened V by 0 bases and J by 4 bases, and 8 bases separated the two germline ends.

The gene calls are TRBV12-3 or TRBV12-4 and TRBJ1-5, with D unresolved. V was pared by 9 bases and J by 1 base, with 10 bases between. This CDR3 contains 13 residues. CDR3 sequence (DNA): TGTGCCAGTACTAGTGCAAGCAATCAGCCCCAGCATTTT. It codes for CASTSASNQPQHF.

CDR3: CASSMAGTGVSEAFF. CDR3 nucleotides: TGTGCCAGTAGTATGGCCGGGACAGGGGTATCTGAAGCTTTCTTT. The chain combines TRBV19 with TRBJ1-1; TRBD1 matches at 10 bases. Trimming cost V 3 bases and J 6 bases; bases outside gene matches: 7. The CDR3 runs 15 residues. In germline, CDR1 is LNHDA, CDR2 SQIVND (reference sequence).

The chain uses TRBV5-5 and TRBJ1-1, with TRBD1 as a possible D gene (6 bases). CDR1 and CDR2 from the germline V gene are SGHKS and YYEKEE (reference sequence). The CDR3 contains 19 residues. V gave up 4 bases and J gave up 10 bases, with 35 bases separating them. The chain's CDR3 is CASSPAPGDLLPLGAGAFF. CDR3 nucleotides: TGTGCCAGCAGCCCCGCCCCAGGGGACCTCCTTCCTCTGGGCGCTGGAGCTTTCTTT. The complete variable domain, with remaining parts taken from reference TRBV5-5 and TRBJ1-1, reads DAGVTQSPTHLIKTRGQQVTLRCSPISGHKSVSWYQQVLGQGPQFIFQYYEKEERGRGNFPDRFSARQFPNYSSELNVNALLLGDSALYLCASSPAPGDLLPLGAGAFFGQGTRLTVV.

This clone was counted between two and nine times. This rearrangement joins TRBV4-1 to TRBJ2-1; D is undetermined. Between the trimmed V and J ends, which lost 5 bases and 4 bases, there was a span of 12 bases. Germline V lookup: CDR1 MGHRA, CDR2 YSYEKL. This CDR3 has 14 residues. CDR3 in DNA: TGCGCCAGCAGCACCCGCGTTGAATACAATGAGCAGTTCTTC. As protein: CASSTRVEYNEQFF.

V gene TRBV18 combines with J gene TRBJ2-7; TRBD1 matches 9 bases. The trim removed 1 base at V and 5 bases at J, leaving 3 bases unmatched. Germline V gene lookup returns CDR1 KGHSH and CDR2 LQKENI. The CDR3 is 14 amino acids. The chain's CDR3 is CASSPRTGVDEQYF. Here the CDR3 DNA reads TGTGCCAGCTCACCACGGACAGGGGTTGACGAGCAGTACTTC.

This chain uses TRBV21-1 with TRBJ2-7; the tabulated D call, TRBD2, remains unverified against the DNA. TRBV21-1 represents a pseudogene. The CDR3 is 16 amino acids. The CDR3 nucleotides are TGTGCCAGCAGCAAAGATGGACTAGCCGCGTTGCACGAGCAGTACTTC. Amino acid sequence: CASSKDGLAALHEQYF.

The chain has TRBV6-2 or TRBV6-3 and TRBJ1-4; possibly TRBD1 for D (6 bases). This CDR3 is 13 amino acids long. Trimming removed 5 bases at V and 8 bases at J, with 12 bases between. Germline V gene data show CDR1 as MNHEY and CDR2 as SVGEGT. The chain's CDR3 is CASSTTGGEKLFF. The CDR3 nucleotides read TGTGCCAGCAGTACGACAGGAGGAGAAAAACTGTTTTTT.

This clone has just one count. V usage is TRBV4-1 and J usage is TRBJ2-2, with 7 bases fitting TRBD1. After removal of 0 bases from V and 4 bases from J, the junction contained 8 bases not matched to a gene. This CDR3 spans 17 amino acids. Germline CDR1 MGHRA, CDR2 YSYEKL. CDR3 DNA: TGCGCCAGCAGCCAAGATCCCAGGGGGAGCACCACCGGGGAGCTGTTTTTT. Protein: CASSQDPRGSTTGELFF.

This clone was counted once. This chain uses TRBV5-6 with TRBJ2-3; TRBD2 agrees at 10 bases. Trimming cost V 5 bases and J 4 bases; bases outside gene matches: 7. CDR1 SGHDT and CDR2 YYEEEE come from the germline V gene. CDR3 length: 15 amino acids. CDR3 in amino acids: CASSSSGSWSDTQYF. The CDR3 nucleotides read TGTGCCAGCAGTTCTAGCGGGAGTTGGTCAGATACGCAGTATTTT.

V is TRBV29-1 and J is TRBJ2-3, with 7 bases fitting TRBD2. Germline assignment: CDR1 SQVTM and CDR2 ANQGSEA. The CDR3 has 13 residues. V lost 7 bases and J lost 2; bases outside the gene matches: 6. CDR3 DNA sequence: TGCAGCGGAGGGACTAAATTCACAGATACGCAGTATTTT. Translating gives CSGGTKFTDTQYF.

This chain joins TRBV7-9 and TRBJ2-7, with TRBD2 matching over 11 bases. Germline assignment: CDR1 SEHNR and CDR2 FQNEAQ (reference sequence). The J segment lost 9 bases and the V segment lost 5 bases, leaving 21 bases of the junction unmatched. This CDR3 spans 18 amino acids. The CDR3 DNA is TGTGCCAGCAGCGGGGGGGAGACTAGCGGGACGCCCTACGATCGGCAGTACTTC. Protein: CASSGGETSGTPYDRQYF.

The chain has TRBV2 and TRBJ1-5; 8 positions agree with TRBD1. The CDR3 loop spans 14 amino acids. CDR1 SNHLY and CDR2 FYNNEI come from the germline V gene. V was clipped by 6 bases and J by 6 bases; unmatched bases: 7. The DNA for the CDR3 is TGTGCCAGCAGCTTTACAGGGGGAACTCAGCCCCAGCATTTT. Translated: CASSFTGGTQPQHF.